This entry lists 18 T cell receptor beta chains sequenced from one sample in a study of T cell repertoires in cytomegalovirus infection. Antigens for these TCRs are unknown. From the reads, TCRdb called clonotypes with MiXCR, one entry per CDR3 protein. The sample has some 99,000 distinct CDR3 sequences, around 31% seen once; the top ten hold about 81%. Source: CD8+ T cells from cultured PBMCs, taken from culture after CMV antigen stimulation. The source is a human donor in good health (CMV status not recorded). Some clones in this sample may be carry-over from other donors' samples.

The chain recombines TRBV27 with TRBJ2-3; D is unresolved. Germline loops: CDR1 MNHEY, CDR2 SMNVEV (reference sequence). V gave up 3 bases and J gave up 1 base, with 14 bases separating them. The CDR3 is 16 amino acids. DNA of the CDR3: TGTGCCAGCAGTTTCTTGGGCCCGTCGGGCACAGATACGCAGTATTTT. This gives the protein CASSFLGPSGTDTQYF.

The table lists this clonotype with a few counts. This chain connects TRBV4-2 to TRBJ2-6; 7 bases align to TRBD1. J lost 0 bases, V lost 8 bases, and 10 bases had no gene match. CDR1 is LGHNA and CDR2 is YNFKEQ in the germline V gene. This CDR3 has 17 residues. CDR3 loop: CASRQTGYSSGANVLTF. CDR3 nucleotides: TGTGCCAGCCGACAGACAGGGTACTCCTCTGGGGCCAACGTCCTGACTTTC.

On this clonotype itself: Its ends do not fully match the called genes, so a read error is possible. The chain combines TRBV11-2 with TRBJ2-7; D uncertain. Germline V lookup: CDR1 SGHAT, CDR2 FQNNGV. CDR3 length: 12 amino acids. Here the CDR3 DNA reads TGTACCAGCAGTTGGGATTCCTACGAGCAGTACTTC. This translates into CTSSWDSYEQYF.

This chain connects TRBV4-1 to TRBJ1-1, with 7 bases identical to TRBD1. This CDR3 has 16 amino acids. CDR1 is MGHRA, CDR2 YSYEKL, per germline. V was clipped by 1 base and J by 0 bases; unmatched bases: 5. The CDR3 sequence is CASSQAGTDLNTEAFF. The CDR3, as DNA: TGCGCCAGCAGCCAAGCCGGGACAGACTTGAACACTGAAGCTTTCTTT.

The J gene is TRBJ2-5, the V gene TRBV6-5; the D gene is possibly TRBD2 (5 bases). V was pared by 1 base and J by 2 bases, with 8 bases between. Germline CDR1 is MNHEY and CDR2 is SVGAGI. The CDR3 has 14 amino acids. The CDR3 loop reads CASSYYREQETQYF. CDR3 in DNA: TGTGCCAGCAGTTACTACCGGGAACAAGAGACCCAGTACTTC.

This clonotype was seen repeatedly, ten times or more. The gene calls are TRBV4-1 and TRBJ1-6; TRBD1 agrees at 10 bases. This CDR3 spans 15 amino acids. Losses at the gene ends were 4 bases for V and 7 bases for J; bases not matched to a gene: 4. Germline CDR1 is MGHRA and CDR2 is YSYEKL. CDR3: CASSLMGQGNSPLHF. In nucleotides, the CDR3 is TGCGCCAGCAGCCTCATGGGACAGGGGAATTCACCCCTCCACTTT.

Ten or more counts support this clonotype. CDR3 bases: TGTGCCAGCAGCCCCTCCGGGGCATACACAGATACGCAGTATTTT. Protein: CASSPSGAYTDTQYF. The chain couples TRBV2 to TRBJ2-3; either TRBD1 or TRBD2 may fit D (5 bases each). The CDR3 consists of 15 residues. The germline V and J ends were trimmed by 6 bases and 2 bases, with 15 bases remaining between them. The germline CDR1 and CDR2 sequences are SNHLY and FYNNEI.

This clonotype turned up a few times. The chain uses TRBV7-2 and TRBJ2-4; tentatively, D is TRBD2 (6 bases). V dropped 8 bases and J dropped 9 bases, with 8 bases sitting between them. From germline, CDR1 is SGHTA and CDR2 FQGNSA. The CDR3 contains 10 residues. The CDR3 loop is CASGGGIQYF. CDR3 bases: TGTGCCAGCGGGGGAGGCATTCAGTACTTC. The full variable domain, its missing parts supplied by reference TRBV7-2 and TRBJ2-4, is GAGVSQSPSNKVTEKGKDVELRCDPISGHTALYWYRQSLGQGLEFLIYFQGNSAPDKSGLPSDRFSAERTGGSVSTLTIQRTQQEDSAVYLCASGGGIQYFGAGTRLSVL.

This rearrangement joins TRBV6-1 to TRBJ2-1; 7 nucleotides agree with TRBD2. The ends lost 6 bases at V and 0 bases at J; junction bases unmatched: 8. The CDR3 length is 16 residues. Looked up from germline, CDR1 is MNHNS and CDR2 is SASEGT. The CDR3 sequence: CASSLSGPGSYNEQFF. The CDR3, as DNA: TGTGCCAGCAGCCTTAGCGGGCCCGGCTCCTACAATGAGCAGTTCTTC.

The gene calls are TRBV7-6 and TRBJ2-2, with 16 bases aligning to TRBD2. CDR1 and CDR2 from the germline V gene are SGHVS and FNYEAQ. The CDR3 is 18 amino acids. J lost 7 bases, V lost 4 bases, and 9 bases had no gene match. CDR3 region: CASSYTGTSGGANGELFF. As DNA, the CDR3 is TGTGCCAGCAGCTACACCGGGACTAGCGGGGGGGCTAACGGGGAGCTGTTTTTT.

The chain carries TRBV7-6 and TRBJ1-2; D is perhaps TRBD1 (5 bases). Trimming pared 1 base from V and 5 bases from J, leaving 14 bases between. Germline V CDR1 and CDR2: SGHVS, FNYEAQ. The CDR3 is 15 residues long. For the CDR3, the DNA is TGTGCCAGCAGCTTAGAGGAGGGGTCGGGGTATGGCTACACCTTC. Protein: CASSLEEGSGYGYTF.

The sample holds many counts of this clonotype. J is TRBJ2-3 and V is TRBV6-6; D might be TRBD2 (6 bases). The germline gives CDR1 MNHNY, CDR2 SVGAGI (reference sequence). CDR3 length: 13 residues. V lost 5 bases to trimming and J lost 9 bases, with 15 bases between them. The CDR3 DNA is TGTGCCAGCAGTACTCTATCTGGGGGGACGCAGTATTTT. This codes for CASSTLSGGTQYF.

V is TRBV15 and J is TRBJ2-7; 7 bases are shared with TRBD1. Germline V gene data show CDR1 as LNHNV and CDR2 as YYDKDF (reference sequence). This CDR3 has 13 residues. The V and J ends lost 5 bases and 2 bases, in that order; junction bases with no gene match: 3. CDR3 sequence: CATSVTGPYEQYF. Written as DNA, the CDR3 is TGTGCCACCAGCGTGACAGGGCCCTACGAGCAGTACTTC. Full variable domain (rest looked up from reference TRBV15 and TRBJ2-7): DAMVIQNPRYQVTQFGKPVTLSCSQTLNHNVMYWYQQKSSQAPKLLFHYYDKDFNNEADTPDNFQSRRPNTSFCFLDIRSPGLGDTAMYLCATSVTGPYEQYFGPGTRLTVT.

The rearrangement uses TRBV12-3 or TRBV12-4 and TRBJ2-5; D gene unclear. V lost 3 bases, J lost 4 bases, and 18 bases lay in between. The CDR3 is 16 amino acids. The CDR3 is CASSLAEGWGGETQYF. In nucleotides, the CDR3 is TGTGCCAGCAGTTTGGCGGAAGGGTGGGGTGGAGAGACCCAGTACTTC.

This clonotype was picked up a small number of times. The rearrangement uses TRBV4-1 and TRBJ1-2, with D unresolved. The CDR3 loop spans 15 amino acids. Trimming took off 0 bases at V and 2 bases at J, with 10 bases between the two ends. CDR1 is MGHRA and CDR2 is YSYEKL in the germline V gene. Written as DNA, the CDR3 is TGCGCCAGCAGCCAAGATGAGGATCTAAACTATGGCTACACCTTC. Its protein product is CASSQDEDLNYGYTF.

The rearrangement uses TRBV7-2 and TRBJ1-3; perhaps TRBD1 as D (6 bases). V lost 1 base and J lost 1, with 14 bases in between. The germline V gene has CDR1 SGHTA and CDR2 FQGNSA. The CDR3 consists of 17 residues. CDR3 sequence reads: CASSLETGSISGNTIYF. The CDR3 DNA reads TGTGCCAGCAGCTTAGAAACAGGGTCTATTTCTGGAAACACCATATATTTT.

V is TRBV2 and J is TRBJ2-7; D gene uncertain. The CDR3 runs to 12 residues. V was cut by 0 bases and J by 4 bases, with 4 bases left in between. Germline values: CDR1 SNHLY, CDR2 FYNNEI. CDR3: CASSEALYEQYF. CDR3 DNA sequence: TGTGCCAGCAGTGAAGCCCTATACGAGCAGTACTTC. Looking up the rest from reference TRBV2 and TRBJ2-7 gives the full variable domain: EPEVTQTPSHQVTQMGQEVILRCVPISNHLYFYWYRQILGQKVEFLVSFYNNEISEKSEIFDDQFSVERPDGSNFTLKIRSTKLEDSAMYFCASSEALYEQYFGPGTRLTVT.

This clonotype was seen a handful of times. The V and J genes are TRBV27 and TRBJ2-1; D unclear. CDR3 length equals 16 residues. The ends were cut back, 0 bases at V and 5 bases at J, with 14 bases in the middle. Germline V gene sequence: CDR1 MNHEY, CDR2 SMNVEV (reference sequence). CDR3 bases: TGTGCCAGCAGTTTATCGTGGAAGAAAAAGGACAATGAGCAGTTCTTC. Protein sequence: CASSLSWKKKDNEQFF.